This T cell receptor beta chain was identified in a study of neoadjuvant nivolumab and ipilimumab in lung cancer (dated by TCRdb to 2020 to 2021). For the study in its entirety: Intravenous nivolumab was dosed at 3 mg/kg on days 1, 15 and 29, and in the combination arm ipilimumab 1 mg/kg was added on day 1 only. The primary endpoint of the trial was the rate of major pathologic response (MPR) in the intention-to-treat population of each study arm. A total of roughly 45 patients with operable NSCLC were treated in the trial, with about 23 randomized to nivolumab monotherapy and about 21 randomized to nivolumab plus ipilimumab. TCR repertoires in pretherapy (baseline) peripheral blood were compared with TCR repertoires in tumors resected at surgery after neoadjuvant immune checkpoint blockade. Seven patients had matched pretherapy and resected tumor pairs analyzed, with four treated with nivolumab and three with nivolumab plus ipilimumab.

Trimming leaves V shorter by 2 bases and J shorter by 3 bases, with the junction holding 8 bases beyond the gene matches. CDR1 and CDR2 are read off the germline V gene as SGHRS and YFSETQ. Spanning cysteine to phenylalanine, the CDR3 consists of 18 amino acids. The entry retains the CDR3 DNA only, 54 bases that are in frame from base 1. According to the study, the label for this sample's time point signals: pretherapy, before neoadjuvant immune checkpoint inhibitors. The samples were obtained from NEOSTAR, a phase 2 randomized trial that tested neoadjuvant nivolumab or nivolumab plus ipilimumab, followed by surgery, in operable NSCLC. The library was prepared using the immunoSEQ multiplex PCR assay. In the authors' own workflow: Richness and clonality were used to summarize the repertoires, and clones that significantly expanded or contracted between pre- and post-therapy samples were identified. Imported from immuneACCESS, the table was reduced by TCRdb to in-frame sequences with V and J called. These copies leave out some clones; in studies compared against another copy, an unresolved V gene accounts for under half, and the cause of the remainder is not known. V and J calls and clone size are as listed in that table; D and trimming were resolved from the DNA. The sample table shows 40,000 to 60,000 clones, and around 89% are seen once. The ten largest make up around 3.6% of the sample.

This clone was detected once. Its antigen remains undetermined. No much larger clonotype is one base removed from it; base qualities were not supplied. Here is what the overall study found, with its caveats: No significant correlation was found between TCR clonality and pathologic tumor regression, and only one major-pathologic-response sample was available for the clonality analysis. Tumor T-cell richness and clonality rose from pretherapy to surgery in three of three dual-therapy tumors but in only two of four nivolumab-treated tumors. Richness in tumors resected after neoadjuvant therapy showed a positive correlation with pretherapy blood TCR richness (Spearman R = 0.82). Compared with tumor-adjacent uninvolved lung, resected tumors had greater TCR richness and clonality, and increases showed up in more of the dual-therapy-treated tumors. TCR sequencing was performed in a small number of samples.

The source was blood, collected before neoadjuvant nivolumab, alone or with ipilimumab. The clonotype originates from an adult with non-small cell lung cancer. Some clones in this sample may be carry-over from other donors' samples. This receptor chain uses TRBV5-1 and TRBJ2-1, and TRBD2 aligns with 13 junction nucleotides. The DNA sequence is given as TGCGCCAGCAGCTTCAGACTAGCGGGAGGATTAGGCTACAATGAGCAGTTCTTC. It specifies CASSFRLAGGLGYNEQFF.